These 28 T cell receptor beta chains originate from one sample sequenced in a study of blood T cell repertoires in COVID-19. Some clones are missing from TCRdb's copy, which holds only in-frame ones; the method was immunoSEQ multiplex PCR. Seen here are some 260,000 clones, roughly 83% observed once, and the top ten hold roughly 9.8%. The sequenced sample was peripheral blood. The origin of the receptors is a man older than 75 with acute or convalescent COVID-19.

The chain is built from TRBV6-5 and TRBJ2-4; tentatively, D is TRBD2 (5 bases). The CDR3 contains 16 residues. Looked up from germline, CDR1 is MNHEY and CDR2 is SVGAGI. V lost 0 bases to trimming and J lost 7 bases, with 16 bases between them. The CDR3 DNA follows: TGTGCCAGCAGTTACTCGTCGAGCCCCGGCGGGAACATTCAGTACTTC. This gives the protein CASSYSSSPGGNIQYF.

CDR3 in amino acids: CASSRGGTGGTEAFF. CDR3 nucleotide sequence: TGTGCCAGCTCAAGAGGCGGGACAGGGGGCACTGAAGCTTTCTTT. This chain connects TRBV19 to TRBJ1-1, with 11 nucleotides matching TRBD1. Germline V gene data show CDR1 as LNHDA and CDR2 as SQIVND (reference sequence). The CDR3 has 15 amino acids. J lost 4 bases, V lost 9 bases, and 10 bases had no gene match.

The V call is TRBV30, the J call TRBJ1-5, with 8 bases aligning to TRBD1. The CDR3 length is 14 residues. Germline V gene sequence: CDR1 GTSNPN, CDR2 SVGIG (reference sequence). J lost 8 bases, V lost 5 bases, and 11 bases had no gene match. CDR3 nucleotides: TGTGCCTGGCAAGGGGCAGGGGGCCTCAAGCCCCAGCATTTT. Its protein is CAWQGAGGLKPQHF.

A few counts support this clone. This chain links TRBV6-6 with TRBJ1-1, with D possibly TRBD1 on 6 matching bases. Germline lookup yields CDR1 MNHNY and CDR2 SVGAGI (reference sequence). CDR3 length: 13 amino acids. Trimming left V 6 bases short and J 1 base short, with 9 bases between. The CDR3 nucleotides are TGTGCCAGCAGAAAGACAGGGAACACTGAAGCTTTCTTT. Its protein is CASRKTGNTEAFF.

This chain joins TRBV5-5 and TRBJ2-7; 9 bases fit TRBD1. Trimming removed 2 bases from V and 0 bases from J; junction bases left unmatched: 18. The length of the CDR3 is 20 residues. In germline, CDR1 is SGHKS, CDR2 YYEKEE (reference sequence). The CDR3 region has the DNA TGTGCCAGCAGCTTCCTCAGCTTCCCCGGGACAGGGCCTAGCTCCTACGAGCAGTACTTC. Encoded protein: CASSFLSFPGTGPSSYEQYF. The whole variable domain, remainder taken from reference TRBV5-5 and TRBJ2-7, is DAGVTQSPTHLIKTRGQQVTLRCSPISGHKSVSWYQQVLGQGPQFIFQYYEKEERGRGNFPDRFSARQFPNYSSELNVNALLLGDSALYLCASSFLSFPGTGPSSYEQYFGPGTRLTVT.

This sequence joins TRBV6-2 or TRBV6-3 and TRBJ1-5, with D unclear. V was pared by 2 bases and J by 4 bases, with 6 bases between. The CDR3 is made up of 13 amino acids. Per the germline V gene, CDR1 is MNHEY and CDR2 is SVGEGT. CDR3 loop: CASSYPPNQPQHF. The CDR3 region has the DNA TGTGCCAGCAGTTACCCCCCTAATCAGCCCCAGCATTTT.

The chain is built from TRBV9 and TRBJ1-4; 8 bases line up with TRBD1. The CDR3 consists of 14 residues. With V trimmed by 3 bases and J by 8 bases, 6 bases remained unmatched. Germline V gene data show CDR1 as SGDLS and CDR2 as YYNGEE. Written as DNA, the CDR3 is TGTGCCAGCAGCGCGGACAGGGCAGTAGAAAAACTGTTTTTT. Translating gives CASSADRAVEKLFF.

This clone was seen a handful of times. The DNA for the CDR3 is TGTGCCAGCTCACGGACAGGGGGTGAGCAGTACTTC. As protein: CASSRTGGEQYF. The chain combines TRBV18 with TRBJ2-7, with 10 bases aligning to TRBD1. After removal of 4 bases from V and 7 bases from J, the junction contained 1 base not matched to a gene. Germline V gene sequence: CDR1 KGHSH, CDR2 LQKENI. The CDR3 extends over 12 amino acids.

V usage is TRBV24-1 and J usage is TRBJ2-1; TRBD2 aligns across 11 bases. Trimming at V came to 6 bases and at J to 6 bases, leaving 9 bases not matched to a gene. The CDR3 contains 16 residues. Germline V gene data show CDR1 as KGHDR and CDR2 as SFDVKD. For the CDR3, the DNA is TGTGCCACCAGTAAAACTAGCGGGAGAGAATTCAATGAGCAGTTCTTC. Its translation is CATSKTSGREFNEQFF.

The chain couples TRBV25-1 to TRBJ1-6, with a tentative D call TRBD1 (5 bases). The CDR3 contains 13 residues. With 2 bases removed from V and 6 bases from J, the gap between germline ends came to 5 bases. Per germline, CDR1 MGHDK and CDR2 SYGVNS. The CDR3 loop reads CASSEQGNSPLHF. The DNA of the CDR3 is TGTGCCAGCAGTGAACAGGGTAATTCACCCCTCCACTTT.

The genes are TRBV24-1 and TRBJ2-2; 7 nucleotides match TRBD1. Germline V gene data show CDR1 as KGHDR and CDR2 as SFDVKD. J gave up 2 bases and V 4 bases, and 12 bases lay outside the gene matches. The CDR3 contains 18 residues. CDR3 protein: CATSDPRTGRINTGELFF. CDR3 nucleotides: TGTGCCACCAGTGACCCACGGACAGGACGTATCAACACCGGGGAGCTGTTTTTT.

The chain joins TRBV6-6 to TRBJ2-7; D not certain. The CDR3 sequence is 15 residues long. Per germline, CDR1 MNHNY and CDR2 SVGAGI (reference sequence). V was clipped by 8 bases and J by 6 bases, with 23 bases between them. CDR3 sequence: CASLRTGSALSEQYF. CDR3 DNA: TGTGCCAGCCTGAGAACCGGGTCTGCCCTCTCCGAGCAGTACTTC.

This clone was counted a single time. The V call is TRBV2, the J call TRBJ2-7; perhaps TRBD1 as D (5 bases). CDR1 and CDR2 (germline): SNHLY, FYNNEI. The CDR3 contains 12 residues. V was clipped by 11 bases and J by 2 bases, with 13 bases between them. CDR3 DNA: TGTGCCTCAGGACAAATAACCTACGAGCAGTACTTC. Amino acids: CASGQITYEQYF.

The chain has TRBV9 and TRBJ2-7, with 9 bases aligning to TRBD1. V shed 3 bases, J shed 2 bases, and the junction held 6 bases outside the gene matches. Germline V gene sequence: CDR1 SGDLS, CDR2 YYNGEE. The CDR3 is 15 amino acids. The CDR3 DNA reads as TGTGCCAGCAGCGCTTGGGGGGACAGGGCCTACGAGCAGTACTTC. Translating gives CASSAWGDRAYEQYF.

The CDR3 loop is CASSVSSGGSYNEQFF. CDR3 DNA sequence: TGCGCCAGCAGTGTCTCTAGCGGGGGATCCTACAATGAGCAGTTCTTC. The rearrangement uses TRBV10-2 and TRBJ2-1; 10 nucleotides align to TRBD2. The CDR3 covers 16 residues. Germline values: CDR1 WSHSY, CDR2 SAAADI. The V gene end was trimmed by 4 bases and the J gene end by 1 base; junction bases not matched to a gene: 4.

This clone was observed a handful of times. The CDR3 DNA sequence: TGTGCCAGCAGTTTACTGGGAGTCTTGGGGGAGCAGTACTTC. Its translation is CASSLLGVLGEQYF. The chain couples TRBV27 to TRBJ2-7, with D maybe TRBD2 (5 bases). Germline V lookup: CDR1 MNHEY, CDR2 SMNVEV (reference sequence). There are 14 residues in the CDR3. Trimming took 2 bases from V and 7 from J, leaving 15 bases between them.

Only one count was recorded for this clone. This rearrangement joins TRBV6-5 to TRBJ1-5; D call uncertain. The CDR3 totals 13 residues. V was trimmed by 7 bases and J by 4 bases, leaving 11 bases between them. Germline CDR1 reads MNHEY; CDR2 reads SVGAGI. DNA for the CDR3: TGTGCCAGCACCTACGATTTAAATCAGCCCCAGCATTTT. It encodes CASTYDLNQPQHF.

This rearrangement joins TRBV7-9 to TRBJ2-7; TRBD1 matches 7 bases. Germline trimming cut 3 bases from V and 0 bases from J; bases unmatched to any gene: 11. The CDR3 extends over 17 amino acids. Germline V gives CDR1 SEHNR, CDR2 FQNEAQ (reference sequence). The DNA of the CDR3 is TGTGCCAGCAGCTTTACCCCGGGACAGAGTAGCTCCTACGAGCAGTACTTC. Amino acids: CASSFTPGQSSSYEQYF.

This clone was observed a handful of times. The CDR3 nucleotides are TGTGCCAGCAGGGACAGGGCGGATAATTCACCCCTCCACTTT. Protein: CASRDRADNSPLHF. The V and J genes are TRBV6-5 and TRBJ1-6; 8 bases agree with TRBD1. The CDR3 sequence is 14 residues long. With V trimmed by 6 bases and J by 5 bases, 3 bases remained unmatched. Per the germline V gene, CDR1 is MNHEY and CDR2 is SVGAGI.

This chain uses TRBV25-1 with TRBJ2-1; TRBD1 matches 9 bases. Germline lookup yields CDR1 MGHDK and CDR2 SYGVNS. J lost 7 bases, V lost 8 bases, and 12 bases had no gene match. The CDR3 is 15 amino acids. The CDR3 DNA sequence: TGTGCCAGCTCCGGGACAGGGTCTCGGAGGAATGAGCAGTTCTTC. Encoded protein: CASSGTGSRRNEQFF. Full variable domain (remainder filled in from reference TRBV25-1 and TRBJ2-1): EADIYQTPRYLVIGTGKKITLECSQTMGHDKMYWYQQDPGMELHLIHYSYGVNSTEKGDLSSESTVSRIRTEHFPLTLESARPSHTSQYLCASSGTGSRRNEQFFGPGTRLTVL.

The chain couples TRBV10-3 to TRBJ2-5; 9 nucleotides line up with TRBD2. This CDR3 has 14 residues. Germline-derived CDR1 and CDR2 are ENHRY and SYGVKD. The junction had 1 base not matched to a gene; V was cut back by 0 bases and J by 5 bases. The CDR3 coding sequence is TGTGCCATCAGTGAGTCGGGGACTAGCGAGACCCAGTACTTC. It is translated as CAISESGTSETQYF.

This clone was found a few times. The rearrangement links TRBV2 to TRBJ1-6, with 7 bases lining up with TRBD1. Germline trimming cut 7 bases from V and 8 bases from J; bases unmatched to any gene: 5. Per germline, CDR1 SNHLY and CDR2 FYNNEI. The CDR3 contains 13 residues. The CDR3 spells CASKRQGYSPLHF. The DNA of the CDR3 is TGTGCCAGCAAGCGACAGGGCTATTCACCCCTCCACTTT. Drawing the rest from reference TRBV2 and TRBJ1-6, the complete variable domain is EPEVTQTPSHQVTQMGQEVILRCVPISNHLYFYWYRQILGQKVEFLVSFYNNEISEKSEIFDDQFSVERPDGSNFTLKIRSTKLEDSAMYFCASKRQGYSPLHFGNGTRLTVT.

V usage is TRBV15 and J usage is TRBJ1-6; weak D call: TRBD1 (5 bases). V lost 0 bases and J 6 bases, leaving 6 bases between the germline ends. CDR3 length: 14 amino acids. Germline assignment: CDR1 LNHNV and CDR2 YYDKDF (reference sequence). The CDR3 DNA follows: TGTGCCACCAGCAGAGATAGGGGTAATTCACCCCTCCACTTT. It translates to CATSRDRGNSPLHF.

The chain recombines TRBV27 with TRBJ2-1, with 9 bases fitting TRBD2. V shed 5 bases and J 3 bases; nucleotides not matched to a gene: 8. This CDR3 comprises 16 residues. Germline V lookup: CDR1 MNHEY, CDR2 SMNVEV (reference sequence). CDR3 sequence: CASSGFSGGHYNEQFF. CDR3 DNA sequence: TGTGCCAGCAGTGGCTTTAGCGGGGGCCACTACAATGAGCAGTTCTTC.

This clone was observed a single time. The J gene is TRBJ2-7, the V gene TRBV27; D perhaps matches TRBD1 (5 bases). Trimming took 4 bases from V and 0 from J, leaving 16 bases between them. CDR1 is MNHEY, CDR2 SMNVEV, per germline (reference sequence). The CDR3 length is 16 residues. The CDR3 sequence: CASSSGRARLSYEQYF. In DNA form, the CDR3 reads TGTGCCAGCAGTTCTGGCAGGGCCAGACTCTCCTACGAGCAGTACTTC.

The rearrangement joins TRBV4-1 to TRBJ2-6; TRBD2 agrees at 7 bases. CDR1 MGHRA and CDR2 YSYEKL come from the germline V gene. The V segment lost 0 bases and the J segment 2 bases; nucleotides outside the gene matches: 7. The CDR3 sequence is 18 residues long. The CDR3 region is CASSQEGTNRPGANVLTF. CDR3 DNA sequence: TGCGCCAGCAGCCAAGAGGGGACTAATCGTCCTGGGGCCAACGTCCTGACTTTC.

This chain connects TRBV30 to TRBJ1-6; possible D gene TRBD1, 5 bases. The V gene's germline CDR1 is GTSNPN and CDR2 SVGIG (reference sequence). V lost 0 bases and J 7 bases, leaving 16 bases between the germline ends. This CDR3 is built from 16 residues. CDR3: CAWSVQQSKGNSPLHF. As DNA, the CDR3 is TGTGCCTGGAGTGTACAACAGTCGAAGGGGAATTCACCCCTCCACTTT. The whole variable domain, filled in from reference TRBV30 and TRBJ1-6, reads SQTIHQWPATLVQPVGSPLSLECTVEGTSNPNLYWYRQAAGRGLQLLFYSVGIGQISSEVPQNLSASRPQDRQFILSSKKLLLSDSGFYLCAWSVQQSKGNSPLHFGNGTRLTVT.

V usage is TRBV21-1 and J usage is TRBJ2-7; the DNA was not compared with TRBD2, the D call given in the table. TRBV21-1 corresponds to a pseudogene. The CDR3 sequence is 13 residues long. CDR3 sequence (DNA): TGTGCCAGCCGACTAGCGGGAGCTAGCGAGCAGTACTTC. It yields the protein CASRLAGASEQYF.